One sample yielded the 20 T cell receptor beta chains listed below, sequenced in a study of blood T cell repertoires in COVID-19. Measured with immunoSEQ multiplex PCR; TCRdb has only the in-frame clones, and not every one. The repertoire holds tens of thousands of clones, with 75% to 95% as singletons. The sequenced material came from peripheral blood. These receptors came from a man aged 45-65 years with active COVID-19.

CDR3 loop: CASSLKRLAGGGNEQFF. The CDR3 nucleotides are TGTGCCAGCAGCTTGAAGCGTCTAGCGGGAGGGGGTAATGAGCAGTTCTTC. V and J are TRBV5-4 and TRBJ2-1; 12 bases match TRBD2. Germline V CDR1 and CDR2: SGHNT, YYREEE (reference sequence). The CDR3 is 17 residues long. The J segment lost 7 bases and the V segment lost 1 base, leaving 9 bases of the junction unmatched. The whole variable domain, filled in from reference TRBV5-4 and TRBJ2-1, reads ETGVTQSPTHLIKTRGQQVTLRCSSQSGHNTVSWYQQALGQGPQFIFQYYREEENGRGNFPPRFSGLQFPNYSSELNVNALELDDSALYLCASSLKRLAGGGNEQFFGPGTRLTVL.

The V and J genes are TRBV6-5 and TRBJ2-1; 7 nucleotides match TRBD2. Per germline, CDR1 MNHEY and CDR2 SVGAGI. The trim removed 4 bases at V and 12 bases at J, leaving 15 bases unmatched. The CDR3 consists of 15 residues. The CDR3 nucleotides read TGTGCCAGCAGTTCCCGACCGGGACTACCAACGGGGCAGTTCTTC. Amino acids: CASSSRPGLPTGQFF.

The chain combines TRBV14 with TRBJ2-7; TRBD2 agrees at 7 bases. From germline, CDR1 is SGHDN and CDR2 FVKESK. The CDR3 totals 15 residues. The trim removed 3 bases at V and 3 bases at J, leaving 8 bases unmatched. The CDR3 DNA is TGTGCCAGCAGCCAGGTAAATACGGGAGGCTACGAGCAGTACTTC. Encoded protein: CASSQVNTGGYEQYF.

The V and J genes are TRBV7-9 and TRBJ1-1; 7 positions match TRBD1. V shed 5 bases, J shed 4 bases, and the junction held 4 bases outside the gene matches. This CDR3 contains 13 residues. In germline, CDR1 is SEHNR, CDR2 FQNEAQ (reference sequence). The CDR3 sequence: CASSPGGVTEAFF. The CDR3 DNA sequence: TGTGCCAGCAGCCCAGGGGGAGTCACTGAAGCTTTCTTT.

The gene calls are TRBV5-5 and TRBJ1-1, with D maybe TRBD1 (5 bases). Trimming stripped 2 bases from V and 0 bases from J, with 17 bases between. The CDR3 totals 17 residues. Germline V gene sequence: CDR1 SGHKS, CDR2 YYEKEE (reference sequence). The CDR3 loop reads CASSFTPLGLMNTEAFF. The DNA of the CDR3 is TGTGCCAGCAGCTTCACCCCATTGGGACTAATGAACACTGAAGCTTTCTTT.

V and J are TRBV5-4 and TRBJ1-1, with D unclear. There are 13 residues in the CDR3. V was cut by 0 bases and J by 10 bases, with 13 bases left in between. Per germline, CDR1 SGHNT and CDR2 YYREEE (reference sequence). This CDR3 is CASSLEPGSGAFF. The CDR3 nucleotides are TGTGCCAGCAGCTTGGAACCGGGATCCGGAGCTTTCTTT.

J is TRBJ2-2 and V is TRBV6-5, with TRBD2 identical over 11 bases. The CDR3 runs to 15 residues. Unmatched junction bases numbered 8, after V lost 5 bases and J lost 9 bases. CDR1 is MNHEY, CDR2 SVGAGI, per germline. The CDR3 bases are TGTGCCAGCAGTATACTAGCGGGAGAACGATGGGAGCTGTTTTTT. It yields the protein CASSILAGERWELFF.

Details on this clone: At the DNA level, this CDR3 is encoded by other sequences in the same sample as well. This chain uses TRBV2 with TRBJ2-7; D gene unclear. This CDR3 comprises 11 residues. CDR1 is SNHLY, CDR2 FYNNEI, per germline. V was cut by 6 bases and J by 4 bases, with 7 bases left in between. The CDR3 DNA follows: TGTGCCAGCAGCCTAAGTTACGAGCAGTACTTC. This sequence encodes CASSLSYEQYF.

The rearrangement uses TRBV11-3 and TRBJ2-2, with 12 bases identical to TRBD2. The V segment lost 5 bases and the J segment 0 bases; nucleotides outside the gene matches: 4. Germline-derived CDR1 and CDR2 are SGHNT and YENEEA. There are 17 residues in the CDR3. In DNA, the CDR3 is TGTGCCAGCAGCCCGGGACTAGCGGGTCCGAACACCGGGGAGCTGTTTTTT. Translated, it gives CASSPGLAGPNTGELFF.

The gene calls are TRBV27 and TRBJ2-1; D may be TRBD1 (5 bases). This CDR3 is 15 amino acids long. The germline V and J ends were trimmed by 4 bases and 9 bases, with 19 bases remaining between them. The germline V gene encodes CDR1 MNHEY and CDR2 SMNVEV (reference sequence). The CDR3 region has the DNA TGTGCCAGCAGTTCGACAAGTCTGGGAAGGGGTGAGCAGTTCTTC. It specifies CASSSTSLGRGEQFF.

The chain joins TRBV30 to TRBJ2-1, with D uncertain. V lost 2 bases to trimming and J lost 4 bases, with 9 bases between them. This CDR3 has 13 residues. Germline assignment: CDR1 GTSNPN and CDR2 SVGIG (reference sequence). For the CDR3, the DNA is TGTGCCTGGAGTAAACTAAAATACAATGAGCAGTTCTTC. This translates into CAWSKLKYNEQFF.

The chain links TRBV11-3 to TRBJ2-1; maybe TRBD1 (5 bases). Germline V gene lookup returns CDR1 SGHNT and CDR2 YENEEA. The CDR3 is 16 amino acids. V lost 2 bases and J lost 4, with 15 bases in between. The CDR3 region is CASSLSQGTHYNEQFF. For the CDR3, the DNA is TGTGCCAGCAGCTTATCCCAGGGTACGCATTACAATGAGCAGTTCTTC.

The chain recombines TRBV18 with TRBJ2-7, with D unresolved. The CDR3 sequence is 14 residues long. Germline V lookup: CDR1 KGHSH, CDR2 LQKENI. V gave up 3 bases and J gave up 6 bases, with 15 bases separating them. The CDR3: CASSPKSSLSEQYF. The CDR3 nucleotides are TGTGCCAGCTCACCTAAGAGTAGCCTTTCCGAGCAGTACTTC.

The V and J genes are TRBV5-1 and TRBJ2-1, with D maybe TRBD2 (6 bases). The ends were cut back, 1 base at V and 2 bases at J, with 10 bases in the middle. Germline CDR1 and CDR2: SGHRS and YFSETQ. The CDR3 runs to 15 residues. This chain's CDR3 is CASSLLEGTYNEQFF. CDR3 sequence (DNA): TGCGCCAGCAGCTTGTTGGAGGGTACCTACAATGAGCAGTTCTTC.

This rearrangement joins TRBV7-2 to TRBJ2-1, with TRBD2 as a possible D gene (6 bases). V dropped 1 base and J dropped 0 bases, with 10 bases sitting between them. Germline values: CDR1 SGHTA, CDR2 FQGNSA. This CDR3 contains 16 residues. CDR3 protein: CASSLVGGSSYNEQFF. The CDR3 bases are TGTGCCAGCAGCTTAGTCGGGGGTAGCTCCTACAATGAGCAGTTCTTC.

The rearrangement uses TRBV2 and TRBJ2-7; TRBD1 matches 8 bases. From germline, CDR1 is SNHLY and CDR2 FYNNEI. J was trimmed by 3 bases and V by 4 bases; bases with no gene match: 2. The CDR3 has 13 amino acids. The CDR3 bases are TGTGCCAGCAGTGGGACAGGGAACTACGAGCAGTACTTC. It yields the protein CASSGTGNYEQYF. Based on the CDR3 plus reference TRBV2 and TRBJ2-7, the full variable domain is EPEVTQTPSHQVTQMGQEVILRCVPISNHLYFYWYRQILGQKVEFLVSFYNNEISEKSEIFDDQFSVERPDGSNFTLKIRSTKLEDSAMYFCASSGTGNYEQYFGPGTRLTVT.

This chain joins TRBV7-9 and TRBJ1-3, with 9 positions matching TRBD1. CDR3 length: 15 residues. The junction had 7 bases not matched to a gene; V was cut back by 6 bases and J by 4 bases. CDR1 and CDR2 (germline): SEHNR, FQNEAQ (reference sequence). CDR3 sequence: CASRLQGAGGNTIYF. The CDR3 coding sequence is TGTGCCAGCAGACTACAGGGGGCCGGGGGAAACACCATATATTTT.

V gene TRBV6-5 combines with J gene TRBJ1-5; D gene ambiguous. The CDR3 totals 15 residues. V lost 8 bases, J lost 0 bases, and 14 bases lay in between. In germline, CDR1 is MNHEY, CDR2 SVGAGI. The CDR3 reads CASGELNYSNQPQHF. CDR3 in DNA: TGTGCCAGCGGAGAACTGAACTATAGCAATCAGCCCCAGCATTTT.

The chain's CDR3 is CASSLWDRAYNEQFF. CDR3 DNA sequence: TGTGCCAGCAGTTTATGGGACAGGGCCTACAATGAGCAGTTCTTC. The chain couples TRBV28 to TRBJ2-1; the match to TRBD1 covers 8 bases. CDR3 length: 15 residues. Germline V CDR1 and CDR2: MDHEN, SYDVKM. V shed 0 bases and J 2 bases; nucleotides not matched to a gene: 0.

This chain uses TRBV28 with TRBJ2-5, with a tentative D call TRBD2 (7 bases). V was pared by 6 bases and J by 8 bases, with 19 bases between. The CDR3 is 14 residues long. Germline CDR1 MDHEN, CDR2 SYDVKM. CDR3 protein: CASRQGGARETQYF. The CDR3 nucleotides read TGTGCCAGCAGGCAAGGGGGGGCCCGGGAAACCCAGTACTTC.